This TCR beta chain was retrieved from a study of blood T cells in healthy people across ages. Germline CDR1 is LNHNV and CDR2 is YYDKDF (reference sequence). CDR3 size: 13 residues. Together with a sample-barcoded 5' primer, a J-beta primer mix was included in a second PCR lasting about 6 to 12 cycles. All cDNA molecules were each tagged by a template-switch adaptor with 12 random nucleotides. TCRdb redid the calling of the 5' RACE reads with MiXCR, one entry per CDR3 protein. Here the sample spans about 680,000 distinct CDR3 sequences, around 49% being singletons. Study results and limitations: TCR beta diversity correlated strongly with naive T cell percentage.

Remarks on this clonotype: Its target is unknown. A read error may produce the germline difference seen at one junction end.

Sequenced material: blood. The TCR comes from an older woman in good health. The J gene is TRBJ2-1, the V gene TRBV15; 7 bases align to TRBD2. The CDR3 is CATNRDAASGPFF. CDR3 in DNA: TGTGCCACCAACAGAGATGCGGCTAGCGGACCGTTCTTC. Full variable domain (rest looked up from reference TRBV15 and TRBJ2-1): DAMVIQNPRYQVTQFGKPVTLSCSQTLNHNVMYWYQQKSSQAPKLLFHYYDKDFNNEADTPDNFQSRRPNTSFCFLDIRSPGLGDTAMYLCATNRDAASGPFFGPGTRLTVL.